The present T cell receptor beta chain was sequenced within a study of blood T cells in healthy people across ages. Study outcomes and limitations: A roughly linear age-dependent decrease characterized TCR beta diversity per million T cells.

Trimming removed 6 bases from V and 11 bases from J, with 16 bases in between. CDR1 is SNHLY, CDR2 FYNNEI, per germline. This CDR3 has 12 amino acids. PCR was performed a second time for about 7 to 12 cycles using a sample-barcoded 5' primer and a J-beta primer mix. Via MiXCR, TCRdb re-called the 5' RACE reads, giving one row per CDR3 protein. The repertoire consists of some 920,000 distinct CDR3 sequences, with roughly half occurring once and the leading ten covering over 20%. This clonotype was counted a few times. The antigen is unknown. Donation came from healthy Caucasian individuals in Russia who were aged roughly 6 to 95.

This receptor was identified in a woman aged 55-69 years in good health. The chain couples TRBV2 to TRBJ1-1, with a tentative D call TRBD1 (6 bases). The sample comprised blood. The CDR3 sequence is CASRKDSLGAFF. In DNA form, the CDR3 reads TGTGCCAGCAGGAAGGACAGCTTAGGGGCTTTCTTT.